In its sample, the clone carrying this T cell receptor beta chain was seen once. Clones were sequenced by immunoSEQ multiplex PCR, and TCRdb holds only the in-frame ones, with some missing. The sample includes just under 90,000 clones, approximately 85% of them seen just once. The data originate from a study of T cell responses to AZD1222 COVID-19 vaccine. The trim removed 0 bases at V and 8 bases at J, leaving 6 bases unmatched. The length of the CDR3 is 14 residues. Per the germline V gene, CDR1 is SGHRS and CDR2 is YFSETQ. The sequenced sample was peripheral blood, obtained on day 0 of AZD1222 vaccination. This sequence originates from an adult in good health. V and J are TRBV5-1 and TRBJ1-2; 8 bases line up with TRBD1. This CDR3 reads CASSLDQGARGYTF. For the CDR3, the DNA is TGCGCCAGCAGCTTGGATCAGGGGGCGCGGGGCTACACCTTC.